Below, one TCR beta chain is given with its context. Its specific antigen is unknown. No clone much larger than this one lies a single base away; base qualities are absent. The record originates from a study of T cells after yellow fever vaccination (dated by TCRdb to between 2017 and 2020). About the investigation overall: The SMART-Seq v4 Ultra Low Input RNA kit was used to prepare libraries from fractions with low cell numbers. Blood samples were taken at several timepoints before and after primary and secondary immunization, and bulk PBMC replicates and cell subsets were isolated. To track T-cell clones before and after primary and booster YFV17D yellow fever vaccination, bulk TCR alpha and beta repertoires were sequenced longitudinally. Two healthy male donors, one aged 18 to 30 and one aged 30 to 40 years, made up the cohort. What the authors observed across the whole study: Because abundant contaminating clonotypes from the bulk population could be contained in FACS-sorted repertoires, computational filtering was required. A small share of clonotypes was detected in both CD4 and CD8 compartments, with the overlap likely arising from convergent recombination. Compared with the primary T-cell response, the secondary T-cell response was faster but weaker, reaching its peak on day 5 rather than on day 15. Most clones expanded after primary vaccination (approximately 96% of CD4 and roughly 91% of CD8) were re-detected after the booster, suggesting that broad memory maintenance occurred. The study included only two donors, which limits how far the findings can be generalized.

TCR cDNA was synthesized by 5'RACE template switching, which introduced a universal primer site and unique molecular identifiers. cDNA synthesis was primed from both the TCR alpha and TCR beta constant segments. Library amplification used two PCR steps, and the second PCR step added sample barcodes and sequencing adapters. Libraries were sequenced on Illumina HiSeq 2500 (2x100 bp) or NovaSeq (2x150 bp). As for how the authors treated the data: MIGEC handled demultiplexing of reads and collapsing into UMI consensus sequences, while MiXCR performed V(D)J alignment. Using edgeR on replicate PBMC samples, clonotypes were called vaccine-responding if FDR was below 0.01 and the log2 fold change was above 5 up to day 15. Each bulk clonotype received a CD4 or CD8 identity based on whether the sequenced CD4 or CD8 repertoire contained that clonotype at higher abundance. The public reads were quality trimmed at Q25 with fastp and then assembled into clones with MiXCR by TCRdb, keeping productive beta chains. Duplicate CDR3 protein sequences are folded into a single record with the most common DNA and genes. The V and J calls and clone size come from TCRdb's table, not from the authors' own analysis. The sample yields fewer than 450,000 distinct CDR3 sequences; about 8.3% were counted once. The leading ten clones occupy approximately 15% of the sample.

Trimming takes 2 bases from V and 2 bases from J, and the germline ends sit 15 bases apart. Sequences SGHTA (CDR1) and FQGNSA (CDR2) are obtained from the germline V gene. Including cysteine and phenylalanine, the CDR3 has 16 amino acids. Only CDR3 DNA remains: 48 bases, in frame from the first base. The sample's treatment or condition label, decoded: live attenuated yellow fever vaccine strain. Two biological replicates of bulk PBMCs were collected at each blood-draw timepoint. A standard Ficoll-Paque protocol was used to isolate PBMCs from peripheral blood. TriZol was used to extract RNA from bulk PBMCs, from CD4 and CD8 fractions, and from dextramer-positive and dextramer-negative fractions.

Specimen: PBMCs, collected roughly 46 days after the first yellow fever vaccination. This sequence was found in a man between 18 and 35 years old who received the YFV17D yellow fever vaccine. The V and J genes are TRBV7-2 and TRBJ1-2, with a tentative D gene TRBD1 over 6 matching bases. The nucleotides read TGTGCCAGCAGCTTATTTCTTGGAACAGGGAACTATGGCTACACCTTC. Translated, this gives CASSLFLGTGNYGYTF.